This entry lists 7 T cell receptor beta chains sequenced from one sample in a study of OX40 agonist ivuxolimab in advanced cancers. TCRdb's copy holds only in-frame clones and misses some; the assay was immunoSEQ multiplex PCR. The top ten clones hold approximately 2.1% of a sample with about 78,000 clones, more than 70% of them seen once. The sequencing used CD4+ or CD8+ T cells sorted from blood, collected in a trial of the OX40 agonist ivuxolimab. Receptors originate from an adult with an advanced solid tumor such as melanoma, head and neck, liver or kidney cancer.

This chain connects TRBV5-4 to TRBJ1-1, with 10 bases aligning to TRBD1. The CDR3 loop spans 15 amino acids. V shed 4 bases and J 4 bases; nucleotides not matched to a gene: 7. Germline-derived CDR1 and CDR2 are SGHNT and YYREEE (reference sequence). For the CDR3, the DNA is TGTGCCAGCAGCCCGACGACAGGGGGCAGCACTGAAGCTTTCTTT. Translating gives CASSPTTGGSTEAFF.

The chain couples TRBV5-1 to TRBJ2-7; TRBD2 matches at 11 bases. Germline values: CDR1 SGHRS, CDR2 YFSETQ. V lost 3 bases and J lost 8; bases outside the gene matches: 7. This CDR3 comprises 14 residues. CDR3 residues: CASSSELAGEKQYF. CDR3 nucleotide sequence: TGCGCCAGCAGCTCTGAACTAGCGGGAGAGAAGCAGTACTTC. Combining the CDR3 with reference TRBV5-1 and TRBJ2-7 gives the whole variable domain KAGVTQTPRYLIKTRGQQVTLSCSPISGHRSVSWYQQTPGQGLQFLFEYFSETQRNKGNFPGRFSGRQFSNSRSEMNVSTLELGDSALYLCASSSELAGEKQYFGPGTRLTVT.

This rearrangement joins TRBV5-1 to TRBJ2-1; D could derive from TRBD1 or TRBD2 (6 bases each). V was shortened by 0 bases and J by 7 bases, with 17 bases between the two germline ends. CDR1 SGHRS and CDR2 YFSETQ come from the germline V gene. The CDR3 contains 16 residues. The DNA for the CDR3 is TGCGCCAGCAGCTTGGCCCCGGGGGCGCTGGGAAATGAGCAGTTCTTC. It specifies CASSLAPGALGNEQFF.

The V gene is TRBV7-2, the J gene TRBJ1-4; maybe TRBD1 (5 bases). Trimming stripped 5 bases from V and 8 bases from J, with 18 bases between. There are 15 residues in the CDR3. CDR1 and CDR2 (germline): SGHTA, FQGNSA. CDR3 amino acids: CASSPGDGFGEKLFF. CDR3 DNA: TGTGCCAGCAGCCCGGGGGACGGATTCGGGGAAAAACTGTTTTTT.

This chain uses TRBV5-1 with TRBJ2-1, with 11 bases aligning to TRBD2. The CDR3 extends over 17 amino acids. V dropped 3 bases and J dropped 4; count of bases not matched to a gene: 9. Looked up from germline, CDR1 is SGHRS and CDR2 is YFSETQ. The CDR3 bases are TGCGCCAGCAGCTCAGAGGGAGCTAGCGGGAGGTACAATGAGCAGTTCTTC. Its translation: CASSSEGASGRYNEQFF.

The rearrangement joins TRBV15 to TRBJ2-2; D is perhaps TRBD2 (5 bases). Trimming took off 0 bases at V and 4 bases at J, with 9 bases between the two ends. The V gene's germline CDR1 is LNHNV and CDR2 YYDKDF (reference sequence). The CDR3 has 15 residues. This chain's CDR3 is CATSRERGITGELFF. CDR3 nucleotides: TGTGCCACCAGCAGAGAGAGAGGGATCACCGGGGAGCTGTTTTTT.

This CDR3 reads CASSFRRGNTIYF. The CDR3 DNA reads as TGTGCCAGCAGCTTCCGACGGGGAAACACCATATATTTT. This chain connects TRBV7-6 to TRBJ1-3, with D hard to call. CDR3 length equals 13 residues. Trimming cost V 3 bases and J 4 bases, with 7 bases left between them. Germline CDR1 is SGHVS and CDR2 is FNYEAQ.